This T cell receptor beta chain came from a study of blood T cell repertoires in COVID-19 (dated by TCRdb to the early 2020s). Concerning the study at large: Samples covering the acute and convalescent phases of COVID-19 were provided by collaborators in the United States, Italy and Spain. The dataset comprised deeply sampled blood TCRbeta repertoires from subjects exposed to, actively infected with, or recovered from COVID-19. The sample metadata nearly always contained a de-identified subject ID, COVID-19 status, age in years and sex. The repertoires were made available in a free public database intended to serve as a resource for research on the immune response to SARS-CoV-2. Samples were obtained from the ongoing ImmuneRACE study (first 160 participants) and from approximately 1,200 subjects provided by 6 global collaborators. Where HLA class I and class II types were available, the types were taken from metadata supplied by the sample provider, not from assay-based typing. The material from the prospective study consisted of cDNA or gDNA derived from T cells, B-cell-depleted T cells, or PBMCs.

Study-wide findings and limitations: How much clinical and demographic metadata was included differed by source and by participant, and the metadata was provided uncurated.

TCRbeta CDR3 regions were amplified from genomic DNA by means of the immunoSEQ Assay, a bias-controlled multiplex PCR. The authors' analysis ran thus. Nucleated cell counts per sample were estimated from amplification of reference gene primers within the assay. Sequence reads were collapsed and filtered to measure the absolute abundance of every unique TCRbeta CDR3 rearrangement. For each sample, productive Simpson clonality was calculated as the square root of Simpson's diversity index over productive rearrangements. TCRdb holds this immuneACCESS table with in-frame rearrangements only. Some clones are missing; in checked studies, unresolved V genes explain under half, and the rest has no known cause. Clone size and V and J calls were adopted from that table, with D and trimming inferred from the DNA. For this sample the table gives some 130,000 clones, of which less than 90% were detected only once. Of the sample, 18% is held by the ten largest clones.

In this sample, this clone turned up a few times. Its antigen is currently not known. No much larger clone exists at a distance of one base, and base qualities are not known. Counted from cysteine to phenylalanine, this CDR3 has 16 amino acids. The retained sequence is limited to the CDR3, 48 bases, with the frame set at the first base. The germline V and J ends show losses of 4 bases and 0 bases respectively, and no gene match explains 4 bases of the junction. Based on the germline V gene, the CDR1 and CDR2 sequences are SGHAT and FQNNGV. Participants in the prospective study were aged 18 to 89 years, lived in under 30 United States geographic areas, and enrolled through a virtual design. To assign participants to cohorts, the prospective study relied on clinical history that participants themselves reported in a screening survey and a study questionnaire. ImmuneRACE Cohort 3 recovered participants were defined by two consecutive negative NP/OP PCR tests, healthcare professional clearance, or symptom resolution. Mobile phlebotomists in the prospective study collected whole blood, serum and a nasopharyngeal or oropharyngeal swab from every participant. Participants in the prospective study had the option to provide additional blood draws and questionnaires over an approximately two-month period. Prospective study blood samples were shipped either frozen or at room temperature before DNA extraction.

The rearrangement combines TRBV11-2 with TRBJ2-2, and 8 junctional nucleotides match TRBD2. The sequence was collected from a man aged 25 to 40 who had recovered from COVID-19. The sequencing sample was made of PBMCs or T cells enriched from blood (not recorded which). The CDR3 is CASSWGTSANTGELFF. The nucleotide sequence is TGTGCCAGCAGCTGGGGGACTAGTGCGAACACCGGGGAGCTGTTTTTT.